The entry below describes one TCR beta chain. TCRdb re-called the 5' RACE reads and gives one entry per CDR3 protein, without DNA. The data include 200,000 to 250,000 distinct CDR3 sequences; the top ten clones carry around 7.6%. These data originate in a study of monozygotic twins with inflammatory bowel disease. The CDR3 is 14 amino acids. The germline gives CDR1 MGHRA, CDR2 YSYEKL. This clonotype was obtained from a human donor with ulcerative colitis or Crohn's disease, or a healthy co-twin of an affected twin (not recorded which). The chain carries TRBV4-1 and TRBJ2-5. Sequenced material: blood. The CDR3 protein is CASSQPLFSETQYF.